A selection of T cell receptor beta chains follows, all from one sample in a study of regulatory T cells in long-lasting Graves disease. In TCRdb, the multiplex PCR reads were re-called with MiXCR into one record per CDR3 protein. The table includes about 310,000 distinct CDR3 sequences, over 15% detected once. Here the sequenced sample was peripheral blood mononuclear cells (PBMCs), taken at new diagnosis, from a patient treated with antithyroid drugs. The receptors derive from a female donor with Graves disease. CDR3s include the opening cysteine and the closing phenylalanine or tryptophan. The D gene is left open where the match is weak.

J,D,V,CDR3
TRBJ2-6,.,TRBV7-9,CASSLTSPGQANVLTF
TRBJ2-1,TRBD2,TRBV25-1,CASSPGLAGDEQFF
TRBJ2-1,.,TRBV28,CASSSILGEQFF
TRBJ2-3,.,TRBV3-1,CASSQDAGSTQYF
TRBJ2-7,TRBD1,TRBV7-2,CASSSRDRVYEQYF
TRBJ2-2,TRBD1,TRBV24-1,CATSAYDRGATGELFF
TRBJ2-7,.,TRBV28,CASSRGTYEQYF
TRBJ1-1,.,TRBV6-2/TRBV6-3,CASRDYNTEAFF
TRBJ2-5,TRBD2,TRBV2,CASSEWGGQETQYF
TRBJ2-1,TRBD2,TRBV25-1,CASSVLAGGFNEQFF
TRBJ2-3,TRBD2,TRBV20-1,CSASPFGRAKDTQYF
TRBJ1-2,TRBD1,TRBV7-9,CASSLGTGQGYTF
TRBJ2-1,TRBD1,TRBV9,CASSPRGGTGFLDEQFF
TRBJ2-2,.,TRBV6-1,CASSHRPGGGSNTGELFF
TRBJ1-2,TRBD1,TRBV20-1,CSARLEPGQAVSYTF
TRBJ2-5,.,TRBV11-2,CASSLTLDSLIRETQYF
TRBJ2-3,.,TRBV5-1,CASSLDLPGASSTDTQYF
TRBJ2-5,.,TRBV5-6,CASSSLPANQETQYF
TRBJ1-2,.,TRBV4-1,CASSQPGVNYGYTF
TRBJ1-5,TRBD1,TRBV28,CASGVEIYRGSGQPQHF
TRBJ2-2,TRBD2,TRBV18,CASSPLGGTSANTGELFF
TRBJ1-2,.,TRBV6-2/TRBV6-3,CASSYRVRSYGYTF
TRBJ1-2,.,TRBV25-1,CASSAGRPYGYTF
TRBJ2-3,.,TRBV6-5,CASSFMGGWWDTQYF
TRBJ1-3,.,TRBV11-3,CASSFRVAAGNTIYF
TRBJ2-2,.,TRBV11-1,CASSLDPRDTGELFF
TRBJ1-5,TRBD1,TRBV2,CASNRQGYRQPQHF
TRBJ2-1,.,TRBV12-3/TRBV12-4,CASRGPRGSYNEQFF
TRBJ2-7,TRBD1,TRBV27,CARDRGQLSYEQYF
TRBJ2-5,TRBD1,TRBV7-9,CASSSPPTGGQETQYF
TRBJ2-1,.,TRBV28,CASSLSTLGGSEDNEQFF
TRBJ2-7,.,TRBV12-3/TRBV12-4,CASSLDAGGTRGQYF
TRBJ2-7,.,TRBV5-1,CASSQTDSSYEQYF
TRBJ1-1,.,TRBV12-3/TRBV12-4,CASRTMGGTEAFF
TRBJ2-4,TRBD1,TRBV28,CASSLRTGAYKNIQYF
TRBJ2-1,.,TRBV10-2,CASSVLAYEQFF
TRBJ2-6,TRBD1,TRBV30,CAWTRDRRAGANVLTF
TRBJ2-5,TRBD2,TRBV2,CASSEGAGGPLETQYF
TRBJ2-7,TRBD2,TRBV6-1,CASSNAGTSNYEQYF
TRBJ1-1,.,TRBV5-4,CASSLGRGWATEAFF
TRBJ2-3,.,TRBV6-5,CASSSSGADTQYF
TRBJ1-5,.,TRBV28,CASTKLGRRGNQPQHF